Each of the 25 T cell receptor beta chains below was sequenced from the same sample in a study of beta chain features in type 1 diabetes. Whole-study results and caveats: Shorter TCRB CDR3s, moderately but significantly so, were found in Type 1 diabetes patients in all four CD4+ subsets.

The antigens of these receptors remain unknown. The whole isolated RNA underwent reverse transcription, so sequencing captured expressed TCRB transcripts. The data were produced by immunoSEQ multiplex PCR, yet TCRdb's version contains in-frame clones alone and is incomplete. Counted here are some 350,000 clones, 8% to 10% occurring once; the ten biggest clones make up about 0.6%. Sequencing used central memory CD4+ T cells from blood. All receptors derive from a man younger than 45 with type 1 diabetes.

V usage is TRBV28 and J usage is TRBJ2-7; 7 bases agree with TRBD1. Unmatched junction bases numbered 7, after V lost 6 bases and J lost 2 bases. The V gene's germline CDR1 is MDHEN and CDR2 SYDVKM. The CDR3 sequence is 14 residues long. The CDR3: CASRAGGATYEQYF. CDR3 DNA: TGTGCCAGCAGAGCAGGGGGAGCGACCTACGAGCAGTACTTC. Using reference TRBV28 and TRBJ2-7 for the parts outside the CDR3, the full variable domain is DVKVTQSSRYLVKRTGEKVFLECVQDMDHENMFWYRQDPGLGLRLIYFSYDVKMKEKGDIPEGYSVSREKKERFSLILESASTNQTSMYLCASRAGGATYEQYFGPGTRLTVT.

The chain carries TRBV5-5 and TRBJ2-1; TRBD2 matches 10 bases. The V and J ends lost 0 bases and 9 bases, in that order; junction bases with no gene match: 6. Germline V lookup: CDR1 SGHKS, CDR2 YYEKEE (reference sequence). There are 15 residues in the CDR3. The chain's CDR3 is CASSLGLAGAGEQFF. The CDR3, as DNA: TGTGCCAGCAGCTTGGGCCTAGCGGGAGCGGGTGAGCAGTTCTTC.

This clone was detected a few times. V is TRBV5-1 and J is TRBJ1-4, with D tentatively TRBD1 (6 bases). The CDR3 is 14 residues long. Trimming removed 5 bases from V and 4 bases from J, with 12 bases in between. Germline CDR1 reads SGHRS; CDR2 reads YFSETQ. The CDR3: CASRMDSHNEKLFF. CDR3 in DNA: TGCGCCAGCAGGATGGACAGCCATAATGAAAAACTGTTTTTT.

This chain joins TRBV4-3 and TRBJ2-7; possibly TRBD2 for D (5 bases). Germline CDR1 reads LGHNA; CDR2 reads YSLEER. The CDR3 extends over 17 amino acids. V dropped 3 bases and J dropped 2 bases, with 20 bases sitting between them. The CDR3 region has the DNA TGCGCCAGCAGCCAGAGCCTGAACGGGGATCCGGCCTACGAGCAGTACTTC. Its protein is CASSQSLNGDPAYEQYF.

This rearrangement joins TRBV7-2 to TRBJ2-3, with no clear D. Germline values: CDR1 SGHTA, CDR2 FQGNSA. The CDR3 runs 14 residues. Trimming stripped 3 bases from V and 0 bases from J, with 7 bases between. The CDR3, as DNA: TGTGCCAGCAGCTTCGACACGAGCACAGATACGCAGTATTTT. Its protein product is CASSFDTSTDTQYF.

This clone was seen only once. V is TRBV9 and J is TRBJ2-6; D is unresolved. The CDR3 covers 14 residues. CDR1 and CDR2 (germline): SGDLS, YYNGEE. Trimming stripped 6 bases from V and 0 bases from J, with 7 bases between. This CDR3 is CASTLYSGANVLTF. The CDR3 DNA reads TGTGCCAGCACCTTATACTCTGGGGCCAACGTCCTGACTTTC. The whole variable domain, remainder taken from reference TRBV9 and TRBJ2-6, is DSGVTQTPKHLITATGQRVTLRCSPRSGDLSVYWYQQSLDQGLQFLIQYYNGEERAKGNILERFSAQQFPDLHSELNLSSLELGDSALYFCASTLYSGANVLTFGAGSRLTVL.

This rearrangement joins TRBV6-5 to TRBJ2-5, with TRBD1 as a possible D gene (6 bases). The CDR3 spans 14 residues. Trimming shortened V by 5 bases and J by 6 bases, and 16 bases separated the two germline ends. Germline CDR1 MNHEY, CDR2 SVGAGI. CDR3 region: CASSPTGRGQTQYF. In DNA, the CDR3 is TGTGCCAGCAGTCCTACAGGGCGAGGGCAGACCCAGTACTTC.

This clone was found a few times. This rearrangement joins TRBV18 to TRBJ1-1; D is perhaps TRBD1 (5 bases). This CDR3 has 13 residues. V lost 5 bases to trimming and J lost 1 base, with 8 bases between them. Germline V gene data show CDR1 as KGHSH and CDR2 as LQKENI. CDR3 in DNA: TGTGCCAGCTCAAAGGACACGAACACTGAAGCTTTCTTT. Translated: CASSKDTNTEAFF.

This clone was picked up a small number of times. For the CDR3, the DNA is TGTGCCAGCAGTCCTAGCGGGGGTTATACGCAGTATTTT. Its protein product is CASSPSGGYTQYF. J is TRBJ2-3 and V is TRBV27; 10 bases fit TRBD2. J gave up 7 bases and V 5 bases, and 3 bases lay outside the gene matches. The CDR3 runs to 13 residues. CDR1 and CDR2 (germline): MNHEY, SMNVEV (reference sequence).

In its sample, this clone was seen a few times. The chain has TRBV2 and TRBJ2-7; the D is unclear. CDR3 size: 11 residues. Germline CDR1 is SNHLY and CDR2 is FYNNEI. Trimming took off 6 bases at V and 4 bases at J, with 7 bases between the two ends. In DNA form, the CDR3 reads TGTGCCAGCAGCCCCTATTACGAGCAGTACTTC. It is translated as CASSPYYEQYF.

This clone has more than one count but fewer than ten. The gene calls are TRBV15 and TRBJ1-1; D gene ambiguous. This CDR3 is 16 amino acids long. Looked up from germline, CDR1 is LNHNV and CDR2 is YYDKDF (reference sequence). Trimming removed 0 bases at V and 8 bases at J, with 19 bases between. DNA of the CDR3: TGTGCCACCAGCAGAGATTTTTCAGCTAAGCCCGGGGAAGCTTTCTTT. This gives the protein CATSRDFSAKPGEAFF.

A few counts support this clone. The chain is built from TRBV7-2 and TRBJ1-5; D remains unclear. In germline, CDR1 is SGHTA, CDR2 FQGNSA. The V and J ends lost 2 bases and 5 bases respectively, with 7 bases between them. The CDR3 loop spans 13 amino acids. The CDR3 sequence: CASSLNEDQPQHF. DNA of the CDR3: TGTGCCAGCAGCTTAAATGAGGATCAGCCCCAGCATTTT.

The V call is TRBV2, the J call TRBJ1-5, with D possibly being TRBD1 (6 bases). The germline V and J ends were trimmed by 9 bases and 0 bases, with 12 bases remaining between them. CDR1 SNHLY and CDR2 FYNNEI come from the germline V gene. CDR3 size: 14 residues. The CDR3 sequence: CASHRDASNQPQHF. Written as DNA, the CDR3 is TGTGCCAGTCACAGGGATGCTAGCAATCAGCCCCAGCATTTT.

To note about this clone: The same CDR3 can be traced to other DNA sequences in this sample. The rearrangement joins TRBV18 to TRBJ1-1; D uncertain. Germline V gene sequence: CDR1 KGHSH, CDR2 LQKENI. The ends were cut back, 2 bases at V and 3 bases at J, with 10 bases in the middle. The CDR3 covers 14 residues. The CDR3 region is CASSPTGFDTEAFF. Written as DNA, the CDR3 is TGTGCCAGCTCACCAACGGGATTCGACACTGAAGCTTTCTTT.

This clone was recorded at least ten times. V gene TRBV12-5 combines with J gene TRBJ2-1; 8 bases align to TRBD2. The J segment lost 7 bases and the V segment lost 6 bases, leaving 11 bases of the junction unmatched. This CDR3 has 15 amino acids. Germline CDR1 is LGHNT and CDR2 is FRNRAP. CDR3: CASGPGTRFRNEQFF. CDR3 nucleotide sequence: TGTGCTAGTGGCCCCGGGACTAGGTTTAGGAATGAGCAGTTCTTC.

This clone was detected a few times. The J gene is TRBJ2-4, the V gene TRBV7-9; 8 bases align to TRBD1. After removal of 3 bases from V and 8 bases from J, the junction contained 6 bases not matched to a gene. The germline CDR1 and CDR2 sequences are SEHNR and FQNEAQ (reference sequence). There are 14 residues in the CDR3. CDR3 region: CASSFRETGDIQYF. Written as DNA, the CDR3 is TGTGCCAGCAGCTTCCGGGAGACAGGGGACATTCAGTACTTC.

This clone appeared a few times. The CDR3 loop is CASSPEDRPYEQYF. The DNA of the CDR3 is TGTGCCAGCAGCCCCGAGGACAGGCCCTACGAGCAGTACTTC. V and J are TRBV11-3 and TRBJ2-7; 7 nucleotides line up with TRBD1. Germline V gene sequence: CDR1 SGHNT, CDR2 YENEEA. V lost 5 bases, J lost 2 bases, and 6 bases stayed unmatched. The CDR3 length is 14 residues.

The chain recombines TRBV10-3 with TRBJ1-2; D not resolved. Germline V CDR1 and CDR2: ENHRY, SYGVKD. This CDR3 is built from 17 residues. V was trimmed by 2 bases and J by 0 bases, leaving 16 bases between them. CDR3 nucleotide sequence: TGTGCCATCAGTGAGGATAGTCGTACAGAGACTAACTATGGCTACACCTTC. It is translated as CAISEDSRTETNYGYTF.

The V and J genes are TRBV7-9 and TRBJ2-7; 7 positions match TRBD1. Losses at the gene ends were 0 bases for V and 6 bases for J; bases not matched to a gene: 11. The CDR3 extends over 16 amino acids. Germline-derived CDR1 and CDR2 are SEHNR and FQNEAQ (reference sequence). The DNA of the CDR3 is TGTGCCAGCAGCTTAGCGCAGGGGGAGTCCCCGGGCGAGCAGTACTTC. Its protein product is CASSLAQGESPGEQYF.

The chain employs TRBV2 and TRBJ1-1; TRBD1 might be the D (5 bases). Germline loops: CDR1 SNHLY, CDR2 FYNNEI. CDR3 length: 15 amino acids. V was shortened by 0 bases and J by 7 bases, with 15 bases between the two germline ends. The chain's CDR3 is CASSEALGVAFEAFF. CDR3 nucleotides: TGTGCCAGCAGTGAAGCGTTGGGGGTCGCCTTTGAAGCTTTCTTT.

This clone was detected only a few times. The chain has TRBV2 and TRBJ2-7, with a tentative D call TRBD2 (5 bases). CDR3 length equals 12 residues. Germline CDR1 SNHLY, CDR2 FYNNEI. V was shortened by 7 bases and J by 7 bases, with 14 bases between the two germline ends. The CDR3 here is CASILARGEQYF. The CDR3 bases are TGTGCCAGCATCCTAGCAAGAGGGGAGCAGTACTTC. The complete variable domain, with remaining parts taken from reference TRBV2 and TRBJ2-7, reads EPEVTQTPSHQVTQMGQEVILRCVPISNHLYFYWYRQILGQKVEFLVSFYNNEISEKSEIFDDQFSVERPDGSNFTLKIRSTKLEDSAMYFCASILARGEQYFGPGTRLTVT.

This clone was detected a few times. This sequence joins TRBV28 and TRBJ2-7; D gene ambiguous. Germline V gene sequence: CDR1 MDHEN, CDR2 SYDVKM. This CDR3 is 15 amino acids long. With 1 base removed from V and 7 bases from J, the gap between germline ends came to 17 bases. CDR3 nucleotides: TGTGCCAGCAGTTTATTGCGTCAGCCCCTTAGAGAGCAGTACTTC. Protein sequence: CASSLLRQPLREQYF.

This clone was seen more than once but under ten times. The CDR3 DNA sequence: TGTGCCAGCAGGGAGACAGCCTCAACTAATGAAAAACTGTTTTTT. This gives the protein CASRETASTNEKLFF. The rearrangement uses TRBV6-5 and TRBJ1-4; possible D gene TRBD1, 5 bases. V was pared by 6 bases and J by 0 bases, with 11 bases between. This CDR3 has 15 residues. Germline lookup yields CDR1 MNHEY and CDR2 SVGAGI.

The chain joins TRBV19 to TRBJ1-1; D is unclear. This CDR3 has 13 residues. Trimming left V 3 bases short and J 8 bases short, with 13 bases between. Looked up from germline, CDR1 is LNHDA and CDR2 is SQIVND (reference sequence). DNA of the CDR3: TGTGCCAGTAGTATTCTTGGGAAGCCCGAAGCTTTCTTT. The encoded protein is CASSILGKPEAFF.

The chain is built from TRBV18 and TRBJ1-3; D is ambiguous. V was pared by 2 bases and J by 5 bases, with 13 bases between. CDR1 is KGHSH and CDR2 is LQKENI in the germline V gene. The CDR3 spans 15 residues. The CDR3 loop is CASSPGQVRRNTIYF. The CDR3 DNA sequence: TGTGCCAGCTCACCAGGGCAGGTACGAAGAAACACCATATATTTT.